Below, 20 T cell receptor beta chains from the same sample are listed, as sequenced in a study of blood T cell repertoires in COVID-19. Data came from immunoSEQ multiplex PCR; TCRdb stores just in-frame clones and leaves some out. The sample holds around 140,000 clones, 81% seen once. The sequenced sample was peripheral blood. The receptors were sampled from a woman aged 55-69 years with active or convalescent COVID-19.

This clone came up a few times. V is TRBV4-2 and J is TRBJ2-5; 11 nucleotides match TRBD2. This CDR3 spans 14 amino acids. Unmatched junction bases numbered 6, after V lost 5 bases and J lost 7 bases. In germline, CDR1 is LGHNA, CDR2 YNFKEQ. The CDR3 coding sequence is TGTGCCAGCAGCGGGGGACTAGCGGTCGGGACCCAGTACTTC. It translates to CASSGGLAVGTQYF.

The rearrangement links TRBV24-1 to TRBJ2-3, with D maybe TRBD2 (6 bases). The CDR3 extends over 16 amino acids. Looked up from germline, CDR1 is KGHDR and CDR2 is SFDVKD. Trimming cost V 3 bases and J 5 bases, with 17 bases left between them. The CDR3 spells CATSDPGGAKGDTQYF. The DNA for the CDR3 is TGTGCCACCAGTGATCCCGGGGGAGCCAAGGGAGATACGCAGTATTTT.

This clone was found once. The V call is TRBV7-9, the J call TRBJ1-2; 12 nucleotides align to TRBD1. The CDR3 extends over 17 amino acids. V was clipped by 5 bases and J by 4 bases; unmatched bases: 11. The germline CDR1 and CDR2 sequences are SEHNR and FQNEAQ (reference sequence). The CDR3 here is CASSHGTGGRISYGYTF. CDR3 nucleotides: TGTGCCAGCAGCCACGGGACAGGGGGCCGCATTAGCTATGGCTACACCTTC.

In its sample, this clone was seen a few times. This rearrangement joins TRBV5-1 to TRBJ2-4; no definite D call. Trimming took 5 bases from V and 3 from J, leaving 15 bases between them. The CDR3 is made up of 15 amino acids. Per germline, CDR1 SGHRS and CDR2 YFSETQ. The CDR3 DNA reads as TGCGCCAGCAGTTCCCTCGACAATCACAAAAACATTCAGTACTTC. It encodes CASSSLDNHKNIQYF. The whole variable domain, remainder taken from reference TRBV5-1 and TRBJ2-4, is KAGVTQTPRYLIKTRGQQVTLSCSPISGHRSVSWYQQTPGQGLQFLFEYFSETQRNKGNFPGRFSGRQFSNSRSEMNVSTLELGDSALYLCASSSLDNHKNIQYFGAGTRLSVL.

This clone appeared a few times. The genes are TRBV5-1 and TRBJ1-1, with 8 bases matching TRBD1. This CDR3 is 13 amino acids long. Germline-derived CDR1 and CDR2 are SGHRS and YFSETQ. V shed 0 bases and J 6 bases; nucleotides not matched to a gene: 1. CDR3 loop: CASSLARGPEAFF. CDR3 DNA sequence: TGCGCCAGCAGCTTGGCCAGGGGGCCTGAAGCTTTCTTT.

Details on this clone: At the DNA level, this CDR3 is encoded by other sequences in the same sample as well. The chain links TRBV19 to TRBJ1-5; TRBD1 matches at 9 bases. Trimming cost V 6 bases and J 2 bases; bases outside gene matches: 5. CDR1 is LNHDA and CDR2 is SQIVND in the germline V gene (reference sequence). CDR3 length: 15 amino acids. The CDR3 DNA is TGTGCCAGTAGGGGGGGACAGGGCGGCAATCAGCCCCAGCATTTT. Protein: CASRGGQGGNQPQHF. The variable domain in full, completed from reference TRBV19 and TRBJ1-5, reads DGGITQSPKYLFRKEGQNVTLSCEQNLNHDAMYWYRQDPGQGLRLIYYSQIVNDFQKGDIAEGYSVSREKKESFPLTVTSAQKNPTAFYLCASRGGQGGNQPQHFGDGTRLSIL.

The chain couples TRBV7-9 to TRBJ2-7, with D unclear. V was trimmed by 3 bases and J by 0 bases, leaving 6 bases between them. The CDR3 totals 13 residues. Germline CDR1 is SEHNR and CDR2 is FQNEAQ (reference sequence). For the CDR3, the DNA is TGTGCCAGCAGCTTCCCCAGCTCCTACGAGCAGTACGTC. Translated, it gives CASSFPSSYEQYV.

At least ten counts were recorded for this clone. The chain combines TRBV28 with TRBJ2-5; perhaps TRBD2 as D (6 bases). The germline V and J ends were trimmed by 8 bases and 6 bases, with 16 bases remaining between them. This CDR3 is 13 amino acids long. In germline, CDR1 is MDHEN, CDR2 SYDVKM. The CDR3 loop reads CASLGGAGKTQYF. In DNA, the CDR3 is TGTGCCAGCTTAGGTGGGGCGGGAAAGACCCAGTACTTC.

The genes are TRBV7-3 and TRBJ2-5, with D uncertain. With 5 bases removed from V and 5 bases from J, the gap between germline ends came to 12 bases. Germline V gene data show CDR1 as SGHTA and CDR2 as FQGTGA. The CDR3 is 13 residues long. The CDR3, as DNA: TGTGCCAGCAGCCCTCCCGGTCGGGAGACCCAGTACTTC. Translating gives CASSPPGRETQYF.

The V gene is TRBV14, the J gene TRBJ2-2; TRBD1 agrees at 8 bases. In germline, CDR1 is SGHDN, CDR2 FVKESK. The CDR3 runs to 16 residues. V shed 5 bases and J 4 bases; nucleotides not matched to a gene: 9. CDR3 region: CASSTPTGAVTGELFF. For the CDR3, the DNA is TGTGCCAGCAGCACCCCGACAGGGGCGGTCACCGGGGAGCTGTTTTTT.

This clone was counted only a few times. This chain joins TRBV19 and TRBJ1-2; D gene uncertain. The germline V gene encodes CDR1 LNHDA and CDR2 SQIVND (reference sequence). CDR3 length: 15 residues. The V end was cut by 4 bases, the J end by 2 bases, with 14 bases between. The CDR3 here is CASSRTTQGNYGYTF. The DNA of the CDR3 is TGTGCCAGTAGTAGGACTACGCAAGGCAACTATGGCTACACCTTC.

This sequence joins TRBV7-5 and TRBJ1-5; the D segment call TRBD1 is taken from the table without a DNA check. TRBV7-5 is an annotated pseudogene. The length of the CDR3 is 15 residues. CDR3 sequence: CVRSQSPGTDQPQHF. In nucleotides, the CDR3 is TGTGTCAGAAGCCAATCTCCAGGGACAGATCAGCCCCAGCATTTT.

This clone has only one observation. The rearrangement uses TRBV5-1 and TRBJ1-4, with 7 positions matching TRBD1. Germline CDR1 and CDR2: SGHRS and YFSETQ. The CDR3 totals 16 residues. V lost 4 bases, J lost 0 bases, and 6 bases stayed unmatched. This CDR3 reads CASSPTGDPTNEKLFF. DNA for the CDR3: TGCGCCAGCAGCCCCACAGGGGATCCAACTAATGAAAAACTGTTTTTT. The full variable domain, rest sourced from reference TRBV5-1 and TRBJ1-4, is KAGVTQTPRYLIKTRGQQVTLSCSPISGHRSVSWYQQTPGQGLQFLFEYFSETQRNKGNFPGRFSGRQFSNSRSEMNVSTLELGDSALYLCASSPTGDPTNEKLFFGSGTQLSVL.

The chain links TRBV19 to TRBJ1-5; 10 nucleotides align to TRBD1. V trimming: 8 bases; J trimming: 11 bases; junction bases outside the gene matches: 3. CDR1 LNHDA and CDR2 SQIVND come from the germline V gene (reference sequence). The CDR3 is 11 residues long. CDR3 DNA sequence: TGTGCCAGTGGGGACAGGGGCACCCAGCATTTT. Protein: CASGDRGTQHF.

The V call is TRBV5-6, the J call TRBJ1-1; D call uncertain. This CDR3 has 12 amino acids. Trimming pared 4 bases from V and 5 bases from J, leaving 9 bases between. Germline values: CDR1 SGHDT, CDR2 YYEEEE. The CDR3 loop reads CASSREETEAFF. The CDR3 DNA reads as TGTGCCAGCAGCCGGGAGGAGACTGAAGCTTTCTTT.

This sequence joins TRBV5-5 and TRBJ1-1, with D possibly TRBD1 on 6 matching bases. CDR1 and CDR2 (germline): SGHKS, YYEKEE (reference sequence). V dropped 1 base and J dropped 1 base, with 11 bases sitting between them. The CDR3 runs to 15 residues. CDR3 bases: TGTGCCAGCAGCTTGATTGTACAGGGGAACACTGAAGCTTTCTTT. It translates to CASSLIVQGNTEAFF.

This clone appeared once. The CDR3 loop reads CASSKPGQGFTDTQYF. As DNA, the CDR3 is TGTGCCAGCAGTAAACCGGGACAGGGGTTTACAGATACGCAGTATTTT. The chain links TRBV6-2 or TRBV6-3 to TRBJ2-3; TRBD1 agrees at 10 bases. The CDR3 runs 16 residues. V was clipped by 5 bases and J by 3 bases; unmatched bases: 8. Per germline, CDR1 MNHEY and CDR2 SVGEGT.

The DNA of the CDR3 is TGTGCCAGCAGTTCGACGGGACAGGGAGACCCCGAGCAGTACGTC. Translated, it gives CASSSTGQGDPEQYV. The chain has TRBV28 and TRBJ2-7; TRBD1 matches 9 bases. V trimming: 4 bases; J trimming: 6 bases; junction bases outside the gene matches: 10. CDR3 size: 15 residues. CDR1 is MDHEN and CDR2 is SYDVKM in the germline V gene.

This clone occurred once. J is TRBJ2-5 and V is TRBV20-1, with 8 bases aligning to TRBD2. Germline CDR1 is DFQATT and CDR2 is SNEGSKA (reference sequence). CDR3 size: 16 residues. Germline trimming cut 3 bases from V and 1 base from J; bases unmatched to any gene: 10. In DNA, the CDR3 is TGCAGTGCTAGTTTCCAGCGGGGGTTAGCCCAAGAGACCCAGTACTTC. It codes for CSASFQRGLAQETQYF.

The genes are TRBV11-2 and TRBJ1-1; D gene uncertain. Trimming removed 3 bases from V and 3 bases from J, with 5 bases in between. Looked up from germline, CDR1 is SGHAT and CDR2 is FQNNGV. CDR3 length: 12 amino acids. The CDR3, as DNA: TGTGCCAGCAGCTTGCAGTACACTGAAGCTTTCTTT. It specifies CASSLQYTEAFF.